This entry lists 18 T cell receptor beta chains sequenced from one sample in a study of siplizumab effects on memory and regulatory T cells. Method: immunoSEQ multiplex PCR; TCRdb's copy keeps in-frame clones and lacks some. The sample includes 80,000 to 130,000 clones, roughly 92% of them seen just once. What was sequenced was Tregs sorted from blood. Receptors were obtained from a human donor in good health.

The chain uses TRBV20-1 and TRBJ2-5; D is unclear. Trimming took off 1 base at V and 7 bases at J, with 7 bases between the two ends. CDR1 is DFQATT, CDR2 SNEGSKA, per germline (reference sequence). This CDR3 comprises 11 residues. The CDR3 here is CSARVDGTQYF. The CDR3 bases are TGCAGTGCTAGAGTAGACGGGACCCAGTACTTC.

This chain links TRBV6-1 with TRBJ2-2; D perhaps matches TRBD1 (6 bases). The CDR3 sequence is 16 residues long. V lost 4 bases and J 5 bases, leaving 17 bases between the germline ends. The germline gives CDR1 MNHNS, CDR2 SASEGT. The DNA of the CDR3 is TGTGCCAGCAGTGCTACCAGGGGATTTGGGACCGGGGAGCTGTTTTTT. Translating it yields CASSATRGFGTGELFF.

V is TRBV11-2 and J is TRBJ2-1, with D unclear. The CDR3 consists of 11 residues. Germline V gene data show CDR1 as SGHAT and CDR2 as FQNNGV. Trimming took 4 bases from V and 8 from J, leaving 6 bases between them. CDR3: CASSSRYEQFF. CDR3 nucleotide sequence: TGTGCCAGCAGCTCCAGGTATGAGCAGTTCTTC.

CDR3 sequence: CASSPSGTVVYEQYF. The DNA for the CDR3 is TGTGCCAGCAGCCCTTCCGGGACAGTCGTCTACGAGCAGTACTTC. This chain connects TRBV14 to TRBJ2-7; TRBD1 agrees at 7 bases. Germline CDR1 reads SGHDN; CDR2 reads FVKESK. Trimming cost V 4 bases and J 3 bases; bases outside gene matches: 9. This CDR3 comprises 15 residues.

The chain employs TRBV21-1 and TRBJ1-2; the DNA was not used to check the table's D call, TRBD1. TRBV21-1 counts as a pseudogene. The CDR3 contains 16 residues. Written as DNA, the CDR3 is TGTGCCAGCAGCAAAATTTTTATAGGGGCAGATTATGGCTACACCTTC. It translates to CASSKIFIGADYGYTF.

The CDR3: CASSLTGGENSPLHF. CDR3 DNA: TGTGCCAGCAGCTTGACAGGGGGCGAAAATTCACCCCTCCACTTT. The rearrangement uses TRBV7-3 and TRBJ1-6; the match to TRBD1 covers 10 bases. Per germline, CDR1 SGHTA and CDR2 FQGTGA. The ends lost 3 bases at V and 7 bases at J; junction bases unmatched: 3. The CDR3 has 15 residues.

A note on this clone: A read error is likely, as this CDR3 ends without the conserved phenylalanine or tryptophan. The DNA is omitted, as the CDR3 cannot be located on it reliably, and the CDR3 follows TCRdb's listing. The V and J genes are TRBV5-3 and TRBJ2-7; the DNA was not compared with TRBD2, the D call given in the table. TRBV5-3 is an ORF for which the function is uncertain. The CDR3 comprises 11 residues, both ends counted. This CDR3 reads CASSLPREFGA.

Only one count was recorded for this clone. This chain connects TRBV5-8 to TRBJ1-2, with a weak D call TRBD1 (6 bases). Trimming took 1 base from V and 8 from J, leaving 15 bases between them. CDR3 length equals 14 residues. Germline CDR1 is SGHTS and CDR2 is YDEGEE. DNA of the CDR3: TGTGCCAGCAGCTTGCAGGGGAGACGGATCGGCTACACCTTC. Translating gives CASSLQGRRIGYTF.

V usage is TRBV6-5 and J usage is TRBJ2-7; a weak D match, TRBD2 (5 bases). Trimming stripped 2 bases from V and 0 bases from J, with 8 bases between. CDR1 is MNHEY, CDR2 SVGAGI, per germline. The CDR3 has 14 amino acids. CDR3 DNA: TGTGCCAGCAGTTACGGGCGGGTCTCCTACGAGCAGTACTTC. It yields the protein CASSYGRVSYEQYF.

As DNA, the CDR3 is TGTGCCAGCAGGAGTGGGACCCTCTACGAGCAGTACTTC. Translation: CASRSGTLYEQYF. This chain joins TRBV28 and TRBJ2-7; tentatively, D is TRBD1 or TRBD2 (5 bases each). Germline assignment: CDR1 MDHEN and CDR2 SYDVKM. This CDR3 has 13 amino acids. V was pared by 6 bases and J by 3 bases, with 12 bases between.

The rearrangement uses TRBV5-1 and TRBJ1-4; TRBD1 aligns across 7 bases. The CDR3 totals 18 residues. Germline V gene lookup returns CDR1 SGHRS and CDR2 YFSETQ. The trim removed 5 bases at V and 0 bases at J, leaving 13 bases unmatched. The CDR3 loop is CASSGHRGPSATNEKLFF. Here the CDR3 DNA reads TGCGCCAGCAGTGGCCACAGGGGACCTTCGGCAACTAATGAAAAACTGTTTTTT.

This clone was detected once. The chain carries TRBV18 and TRBJ2-1, with unresolved D. The CDR3 totals 13 residues. Trimming removed 3 bases from V and 5 bases from J, with 8 bases in between. Germline V gene sequence: CDR1 KGHSH, CDR2 LQKENI. The DNA of the CDR3 is TGTGCCAGCTCACCTATCATTAACAATGAGCAGTTCTTC. It encodes CASSPIINNEQFF.

This clone was counted a few times. The V call is TRBV7-9, the J call TRBJ2-3, with 11 bases fitting TRBD2. This CDR3 comprises 15 residues. V shed 8 bases and J 2 bases; nucleotides not matched to a gene: 6. Germline V gene sequence: CDR1 SEHNR, CDR2 FQNEAQ (reference sequence). CDR3 coding DNA: TGTGCCAGCCAACTAGCGGGAGCCATCACAGATACGCAGTATTTT. It translates to CASQLAGAITDTQYF.

The rearrangement uses TRBV2 and TRBJ2-7; 8 bases agree with TRBD2. The CDR3 loop spans 15 amino acids. In germline, CDR1 is SNHLY, CDR2 FYNNEI. Unmatched junction bases numbered 5, after V lost 4 bases and J lost 0 bases. CDR3 loop: CASSGGAGVSYEQYF. The CDR3 DNA reads as TGTGCCAGCAGTGGGGGAGCGGGAGTCTCCTACGAGCAGTACTTC.

This rearrangement joins TRBV4-1 to TRBJ2-6; D is unclear. Trimming removed 2 bases from V and 3 bases from J, with 14 bases in between. This CDR3 is built from 17 residues. Germline-derived CDR1 and CDR2 are MGHRA and YSYEKL. The CDR3 protein is CASSQQARSGGANVLTF. CDR3 coding DNA: TGCGCCAGCAGCCAACAAGCCAGGTCAGGTGGGGCCAACGTCCTGACTTTC.

This clone was counted between two and nine times. This chain connects TRBV7-2 to TRBJ2-1, with D possibly matching TRBD2 (6 bases). The germline gives CDR1 SGHTA, CDR2 FQGNSA. Deletions cut 5 bases from V and 6 bases from J, with 11 bases between. The length of the CDR3 is 13 residues. The chain's CDR3 is CASSRLASNEQFF. In DNA, the CDR3 is TGTGCCAGCAGCCGGCTAGCGTCCAATGAGCAGTTCTTC. Together with reference TRBV7-2 and TRBJ2-1, the CDR3 gives the full variable domain: GAGVSQSPSNKVTEKGKDVELRCDPISGHTALYWYRQSLGQGLEFLIYFQGNSAPDKSGLPSDRFSAERTGGSVSTLTIQRTQQEDSAVYLCASSRLASNEQFFGPGTRLTVL.

V usage is TRBV28 and J usage is TRBJ2-6, with 8 bases lining up with TRBD1. After removal of 6 bases from V and 1 base from J, the junction contained 2 bases not matched to a gene. The germline V gene encodes CDR1 MDHEN and CDR2 SYDVKM. This CDR3 is built from 15 residues. CDR3 sequence: CASSYRGSGANVLTF. CDR3 coding DNA: TGTGCCAGCAGCTACAGGGGGTCTGGGGCCAACGTCCTGACTTTC.

The rearrangement joins TRBV18 to TRBJ2-3, with 7 positions matching TRBD1. The germline V gene has CDR1 KGHSH and CDR2 LQKENI. CDR3 length: 16 residues. The V gene end was trimmed by 0 bases and the J gene end by 4 bases; junction bases not matched to a gene: 7. Here the CDR3 DNA reads TGTGCCAGCTCACCACCCTGGACAGGCCCCGCAGATACGCAGTATTTT. Protein product: CASSPPWTGPADTQYF.